These T cell receptor beta chains were read from a single sample in a study of blood T cell repertoires in COVID-19. The protocol was immunoSEQ multiplex PCR, while the TCRdb copy is restricted to in-frame clones and leaves out a portion. The data contain about 270,000 clones, over 80% of them singletons. The specimen sequenced was PBMCs or T cells enriched from blood (not recorded which). The receptors here all came from a woman aged 25 to 39 with acute COVID-19. Both conserved end residues are trimmed from each CDR3.

TRBJ2-5 | TRBV28 | ASSQGLLIQY
TRBJ1-4 | TRBV2 | ASSVTDATNEKLF
TRBJ2-7 | TRBV10-1 | ASSGQGHYEQY
TRBJ2-1 | TRBV19 | ASSAWGLAGAGEQF
TRBJ2-3 | TRBV5-4 | ASSPGTSGPSTDTQY
TRBJ1-6 | TRBV28 | ASSLPQNSPLH
TRBJ1-3 | TRBV19 | ASTDSVRSGNTIY
TRBJ2-1 | TRBV6-2/TRBV6-3 | ASSYGHLLAGSNEQF
TRBJ2-7 | TRBV7-9 | ASSLAGFYEQY
TRBJ1-2 | TRBV28 | ASSRTGGFMGRYGYT
TRBJ1-1 | TRBV28 | ASSPDRVNTEAF
TRBJ1-1 | TRBV19 | ASSRQVESEAF
TRBJ1-3 | TRBV9 | ASSKHGTDSGNTIY
TRBJ1-6 | TRBV2 | ASSLYNPLH
TRBJ2-1 | TRBV27 | ASSLFPPSSYNEQF
TRBJ1-1 | TRBV25-1 | ASSPGTGTDNTEAF
TRBJ2-2 | TRBV27 | ASSPRAGELF
TRBJ2-7 | TRBV7-9 | ASSPDGKGAYEQY